This T cell receptor (beta chain) was sequenced for a study of Ad26.COV2.S vaccination and SARS-CoV-2 variants. The CDR3 length is 14 residues. Germline V CDR1 and CDR2: SGHTS, YDEGEE. V lost 0 bases, J lost 8 bases, and 9 bases lay in between. Repertoires were generated with immunoSEQ multiplex PCR, while TCRdb's copy carries only in-frame clones and drops some. The repertoire holds about 350,000 clones, with about 91% as singletons. The count of this clone is one. Source: peripheral blood, taken after recovery from COVID-19. This receptor was taken from a human donor who had recovered from COVID-19. The chain carries TRBV5-8 and TRBJ1-6; TRBD1 might be the D (5 bases). For the CDR3, the DNA is TGTGCCAGCAGCTTGGGACAGACTCATTCACCCCTCCACTTT. Translating it yields CASSLGQTHSPLHF.